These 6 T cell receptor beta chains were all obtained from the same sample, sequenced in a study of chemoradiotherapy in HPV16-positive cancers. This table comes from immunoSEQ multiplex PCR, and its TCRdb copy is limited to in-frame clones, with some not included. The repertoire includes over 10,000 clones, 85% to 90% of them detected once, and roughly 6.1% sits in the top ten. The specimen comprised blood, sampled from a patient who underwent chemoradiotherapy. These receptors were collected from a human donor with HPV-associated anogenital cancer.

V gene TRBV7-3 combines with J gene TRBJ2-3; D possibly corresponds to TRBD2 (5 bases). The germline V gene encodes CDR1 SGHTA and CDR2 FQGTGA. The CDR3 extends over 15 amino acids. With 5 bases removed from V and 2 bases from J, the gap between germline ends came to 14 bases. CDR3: CASSEGTGYTDTQYF. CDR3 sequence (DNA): TGTGCCAGCAGCGAGGGTACGGGGTACACAGATACGCAGTATTTT.

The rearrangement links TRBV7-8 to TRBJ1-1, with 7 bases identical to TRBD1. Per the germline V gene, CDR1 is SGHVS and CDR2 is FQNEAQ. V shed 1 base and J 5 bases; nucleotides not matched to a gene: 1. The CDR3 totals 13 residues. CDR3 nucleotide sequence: TGTGCCAGCAGCTTAGGGGGACAGACTGAAGCTTTCTTT. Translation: CASSLGGQTEAFF.

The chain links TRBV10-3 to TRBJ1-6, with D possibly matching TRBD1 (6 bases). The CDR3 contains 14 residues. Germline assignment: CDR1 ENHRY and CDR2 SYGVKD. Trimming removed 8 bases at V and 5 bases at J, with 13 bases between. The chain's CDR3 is CAIRGTPDNSPLHF. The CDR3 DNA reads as TGTGCCATCCGCGGGACACCTGATAATTCACCCCTCCACTTT.

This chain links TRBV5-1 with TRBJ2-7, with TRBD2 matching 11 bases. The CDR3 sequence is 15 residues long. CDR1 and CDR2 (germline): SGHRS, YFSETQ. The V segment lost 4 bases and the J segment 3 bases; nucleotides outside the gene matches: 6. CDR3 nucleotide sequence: TGCGCCAGCAGCGGGTCGACTAGCGGGGACTACGAGCAGTACTTC. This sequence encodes CASSGSTSGDYEQYF.

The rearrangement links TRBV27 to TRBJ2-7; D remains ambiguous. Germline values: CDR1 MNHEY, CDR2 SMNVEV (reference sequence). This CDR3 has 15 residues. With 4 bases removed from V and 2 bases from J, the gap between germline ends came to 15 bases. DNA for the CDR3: TGTGCCAGCAGTTCTTTCGCAGGCGAAGCCTACGAGCAGTACGTC. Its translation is CASSSFAGEAYEQYV.

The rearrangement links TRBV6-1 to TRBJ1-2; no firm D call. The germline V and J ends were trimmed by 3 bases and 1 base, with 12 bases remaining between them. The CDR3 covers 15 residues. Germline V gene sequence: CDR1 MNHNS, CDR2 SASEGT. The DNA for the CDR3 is TGTGCCAGCAGTGAGGACGGACGGATTAACTATGGCTACACCTTC. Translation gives CASSEDGRINYGYTF.